This T cell receptor beta chain came from a study of shared clonotypes between healthy human individuals (dated by TCRdb to about 2020). About the full investigation: The cohort comprised a couple of women and a few men aged 18 to 49 years. For each donor, CD4 naive and CD4 memory were each given three plates, CD8 naive was given two plates, and CD8 memory was given one plate. To estimate repertoire size and how much clonotypes are shared between individuals, the study performed deep sequencing of blood TCR repertoires from roughly five healthy adults. Libraries were prepared and TCR repertoires were sequenced by different laboratories using diverse techniques, in order to increase sequencing depth and limit assay-specific biases. Leukapheresis yielded between about 0.94 and 8.9 billion PBMCs per donor. Broader findings and caveats from the paper: Rarefaction of sorted-subset datasets indicated incomplete sequencing despite the large sequencing depth. Pairwise subsampling led to the expectation that sequencing depth would affect the degree of clonotype sharing among donors. Compared with non-shared clonotypes, clonotypes shared by all four sorted-subset donors had higher generation probabilities. The small number of donors limited the genetic and exposure-history diversity represented. Across four donors, approximately 4.9% of naive CD4, approximately 3.6% of naive CD8, 2.3% of memory CD4, and over 0.35% of memory CD8 clonotypes were shared. Naive subsets generally had larger estimated clonotype richness than memory subsets. Only blood was sampled, and tissue TCR repertoires likely differ from those in blood.

Healthy HIV-negative adults with no recently reported acute infections or vaccinations were included as donors. Every donor was a Caucasian adult residing in Nashville, Tennessee, USA. CD4+ T cells were enriched through magnetic negative selection, after which naive cells were positively selected on CD45RA and the remaining negative fraction served as the memory subset. Blood was collected by leukapheresis, and PBMCs were isolated by Ficoll-Histopaque density gradient centrifugation and then cryopreserved in liquid nitrogen vapor phase. Analytical flow cytometry was used to check the purity and quantity of every magnetically sorted T cell population. Genomic DNA was isolated from each sorted fraction and quantified by UV absorbance on a Nanodrop 2000c. The germline V gene gives CDR1 as MDHEN and CDR2 as SYDVKM. V drops 4 bases and J drops 0 bases, leaving 10 bases in between. Reading from cysteine to phenylalanine, the CDR3 counts 15 amino acids. Only the CDR3 portion is preserved as DNA: 45 bases, with reading frame beginning at the first base.

A remark on this clone: Its binding antigen is unknown. No qualities accompany the bases; no much larger clone lies one base away.

TCR CDR3 regions were amplified from genomic DNA by multiplex PCR using the deep immunoSEQ assay. Extracted genomic DNA from each cell subset was spread evenly across all wells of several immunoSEQ 96-well plates, with each plate serving as a replicate. For sorted subsets, roughly 190 ng of genomic DNA, equivalent to around 30,000 T cell genomes, went into each replicate PCR. Purified libraries were quantified with a Qubit 3.0 fluorometer, sized on a Bioanalyzer 2100, and re-quantified with the KAPA Library Quantification kit. Each immunoSEQ 96-well plate was sequenced on its own single-read 150-cycle Illumina NextSeq 550 flow cell. The authors processed their data as follows. The immunoSEQ output contained only junctional sequences without quality scores, so filtering could not match that applied to full-length reads. To assign V/J genes and CDR3, sequences were annotated against IMGT germline references using PyIR, a Python wrapper for IgBLAST v1.9. Reads were removed for weak V/J assignments (E-value above 1e-6), missing CDR3, stop codons, out-of-frame junctions, or ambiguous translated residues. V3J clonotypes were defined as sequences sharing an identical inferred V gene, J gene, and CDR3 amino acid sequence. Percentage overlap between repertoires was calculated by dividing the number of shared unique clonotypes by the size of the smaller repertoire. Richness of each repertoire was evaluated using RTK rarefaction, the Chao1 estimator, and Recon v2.1 estimates of unobserved clonotypes. Generation probabilities for all TCRbeta clonotypes obtained by the gDNA method from a handful of donors were computed using OLGA. TCRdb re-hosts the immuneACCESS table, in-frame sequences only. Its copies lack some clones; in the studies checked, an unresolved V gene accounts for under half of them, and the cause for the rest is not known. V and J calls and clone size are copied from that table; D and trimming were computed from the DNA. The sample profile shows a few hundred thousand clones; more than 95% of them were found once. The ten biggest clones cover roughly 0.055% of the sample.

Sequencing was done on a sample of naive CD4+ T cells sorted from blood. Interpreted using the paper, the cell subset or site label stands for: CD45RA+ positively selected. Rearrangement joined TRBV28 to TRBJ1-3; TRBD1 might be the D gene, on 5 matching bases. The TCR sequence derives from a woman in her 30s in good health. The nucleotide sequence reads TGTGCCAGCAGTTCCGGGGACTACTCTGGAAACACCATATATTTT. The encoded protein is CASSSGDYSGNTIYF.